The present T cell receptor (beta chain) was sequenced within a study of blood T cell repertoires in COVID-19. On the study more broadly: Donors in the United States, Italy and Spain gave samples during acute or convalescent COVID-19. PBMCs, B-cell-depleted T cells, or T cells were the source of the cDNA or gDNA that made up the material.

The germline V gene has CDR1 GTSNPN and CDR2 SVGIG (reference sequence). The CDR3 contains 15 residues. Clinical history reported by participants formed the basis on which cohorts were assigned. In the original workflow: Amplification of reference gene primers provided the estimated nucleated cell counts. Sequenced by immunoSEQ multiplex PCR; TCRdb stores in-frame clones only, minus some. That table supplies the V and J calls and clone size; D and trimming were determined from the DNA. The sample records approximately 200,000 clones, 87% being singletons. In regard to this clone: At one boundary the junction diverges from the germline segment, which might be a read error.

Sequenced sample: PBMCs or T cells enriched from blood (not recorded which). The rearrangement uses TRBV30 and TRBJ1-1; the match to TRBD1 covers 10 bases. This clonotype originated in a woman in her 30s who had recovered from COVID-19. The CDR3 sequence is CAWRAPGQGNAEAFF. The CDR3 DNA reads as TGTGCCTGGAGGGCTCCGGGACAGGGGAACGCTGAAGCTTTCTTT.